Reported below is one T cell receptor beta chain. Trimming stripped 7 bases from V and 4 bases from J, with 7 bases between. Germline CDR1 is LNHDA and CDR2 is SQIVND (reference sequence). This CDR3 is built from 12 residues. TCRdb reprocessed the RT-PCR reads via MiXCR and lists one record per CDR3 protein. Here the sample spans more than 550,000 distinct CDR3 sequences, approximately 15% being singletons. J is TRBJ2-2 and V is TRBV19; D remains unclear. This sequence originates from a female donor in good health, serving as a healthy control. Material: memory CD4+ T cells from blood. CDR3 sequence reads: CASNVATGELFF. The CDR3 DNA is TGTGCCAGTAACGTAGCCACCGGGGAGCTGTTTTTT.